This is a list of T cell receptor beta chains from one sample in a study of cytomegalovirus exposure and HLA in healthy donors. The assay was immunoSEQ multiplex PCR, and TCRdb's table has in-frame clones only and misses some. The table includes 95,000 to 120,000 clones, around 85% detected once. The specimen was PBMCs. Receptor source: a woman between 18 and 29 years old in good health and CMV-seronegative. The CDR3 runs from the conserved cysteine through the conserved F or W. The D gene is left open where the match is weak. Where a row states a size, it is once, few, many or the class of an expanded clone; other rows omit it.

.	TRBV15	.	TRBJ2-7	CATSREDYSYEQYF	TGTGCCACCAGCAGAGAGGACTATTCCTACGAGCAGTACTTC
TRBD1	TRBV5-4	.	TRBJ2-1	CASTIDLTRDRVWFF	TGTGCCAGCACCATTGACCTAACACGGGACAGGGTATGGTTCTTC
.	TRBV14	once	TRBJ1-4	CASSPRTGMRLFF	TGTGCCAGCAGCCCACGGACGGGGATGCGGCTGTTTTTT
.	TRBV5-6	.	TRBJ2-2	CASSLTRGFGELFF	TGTGCCAGCAGCTTAACCAGGGGATTCGGGGAGCTGTTTTTT
TRBD2	TRBV7-9	.	TRBJ2-3	CASTSTTSGTSTDTQYF	TGTGCCAGCACCTCGACTACTAGCGGGACTAGCACAGATACGCAGTATTTT
TRBD2	TRBV27	.	TRBJ2-3	CASSFLLARVPDTQYF	TGTGCCAGCAGTTTCTTACTAGCGCGCGTCCCAGATACGCAGTATTTT
TRBD1	TRBV5-6	.	TRBJ2-2	CASSLFYGQGATGELFF	TGTGCCAGCAGCTTGTTTTACGGACAGGGGGCAACCGGGGAGCTGTTTTTT
.	TRBV29-1	.	TRBJ2-2	CSVVTRGSNTGELFF	TGCAGCGTCGTCACCAGGGGATCGAACACCGGGGAGCTGTTTTTT
.	TRBV6-6	.	TRBJ1-1	CASSYVGAHTEAFF	TGTGCCAGCAGTTACGTGGGGGCTCACACTGAAGCTTTCTTT
TRBD2	TRBV7-2	.	TRBJ2-5	CASSLQTSGGSGTQYF	TGTGCCAGCAGCCTGCAGACTAGCGGGGGGTCGGGGACCCAGTACTTC
.	TRBV29-1	.	TRBJ1-1	CSVVTGLQEGRTEAFF	TGCAGCGTTGTAACGGGACTCCAAGAGGGACGCACTGAAGCTTTCTTT